A selection of T cell receptor beta chains follows, all from one sample in a study of beta chain features in type 1 diabetes. Measured with immunoSEQ multiplex PCR; TCRdb has only the in-frame clones, and not every one. The sample yields nearly 250,000 clones, approximately 14% seen once. Source material: naive CD4+ T cells from blood. These receptors all come from a woman aged 40 to 50 in good health. The CDR3 runs from the conserved cysteine through the conserved F or W. D genes are given only for firm matches. Clone size is given for some rows only: seen once, a few or many times, or a class if the clone is expanded.

TRBV7-2	TRBD1	-	TRBJ1-5	TGTGCCAGCAGCTTAGCGGGCCGGACAGGGGTCAATCAGCCCCAGCATTTT	CASSLAGRTGVNQPQHF
TRBV5-6	TRBD1	few	TRBJ2-3	TGTGCCAGCACCACTGGGACAGTGACAGATACGCAGTATTTT	CASTTGTVTDTQYF
TRBV7-9	-	-	TRBJ1-1	TGTGCCAGCAGCTTTCAGACAGACGCGGCTTTCTTT	CASSFQTDAAFF
TRBV5-1	TRBD1	few	TRBJ2-7	TGCGCCAGCAGCTTGGCGACGCTTAAAGGGACAGGACGGTTCTACGAGCAGTACTTC	CASSLATLKGTGRFYEQYF
TRBV6-6	-	-	TRBJ2-4	TGTGCCAGCAGTTACTCCGACCTAGGCGACATTCAGTACTTC	CASSYSDLGDIQYF
TRBV9	-	-	TRBJ1-2	TGTGCCAGCAGCGCATCGACAGGAAACTATGGCTACACCTTC	CASSASTGNYGYTF
TRBV6-6	TRBD1	-	TRBJ2-7	TGTGCCAGCAGCAACAGGGGCTCCTACGAGCAGTACTTC	CASSNRGSYEQYF
TRBV5-1	-	few	TRBJ2-7	TGCGCCAGCACACGAGGGCCCCTCTACGAGCAGTACTTC	CASTRGPLYEQYF
TRBV9	TRBD2	once	TRBJ2-5	TGTGCCAGCAGCCGTCGGGAGGGGGGGGAGACCCAGTACTTC	CASSRREGGETQYF
TRBV11-3	-	-	TRBJ2-2	TGTGCCAGCAGCCCTAACCGGGGGAACACCGGGGAGCTGTTTTTT	CASSPNRGNTGELFF
TRBV6-6	TRBD1	few	TRBJ1-5	TGTGCCAGCAGAACACAGGGGGCGGTAAGCAATCAGCCCCAGCATTTT	CASRTQGAVSNQPQHF
TRBV6-5	TRBD1	-	TRBJ1-5	TGTGCCAGCAGCACGGACAGGAATCAGCCCCAGCATTTT	CASSTDRNQPQHF
TRBV13	TRBD2	many	TRBJ2-5	TGTGCCAGCAGCTTCCGACCGGGACTAGCGGCGTACCAAGAGACCCAGTACTTC	CASSFRPGLAAYQETQYF
TRBV18	-	-	TRBJ1-5	TGTGCCAGCTCTGGGGGGACTAATCAGCCCCAGCATTTT	CASSGGTNQPQHF
TRBV5-4	-	-	TRBJ2-5	TGTGCCAGCAGCGGGACTGTAAACCAAGAGACCCAGTACTTC	CASSGTVNQETQYF
TRBV18	-	few	TRBJ2-5	TGTGCCAGCTCACTTCTTAACCCAGGGGCCCCGAAGCAGACCCAGTACTTC	CASSLLNPGAPKQTQYF
TRBV10-3	TRBD2	once	TRBJ2-5	TGTGCCATCAGTGAGGTGGGGACTACCCGGAGAGAGGAGACCCAGTACTTC	CAISEVGTTRREETQYF
TRBV10-2	TRBD2	-	TRBJ2-5	TGCGCCAGCAGTGCTAGCGGGGAAGAGACCCAGTACTTC	CASSASGEETQYF
TRBV27	TRBD1	once	TRBJ1-5	TGTGCCAGCAGTTCCCTCAGGGCCGGGACAGAGAATCAGCCCCAGCATTTT	CASSSLRAGTENQPQHF
TRBV4-3	-	many	TRBJ2-3	TGCGCCAGCAGCCAGGACGGGCGGGTGGATACGCAGTATTTT	CASSQDGRVDTQYF
TRBV7-8	-	few	TRBJ1-6	TGTGCCAGCACCTTAGGGGGGGTAAATTCACCCCTCCACTTT	CASTLGGVNSPLHF
TRBV5-1	-	-	TRBJ2-3	TGCGCCAGCAGCTTGGATTTCCTCCCCACAGATACGCAGTATTTT	CASSLDFLPTDTQYF
TRBV7-9	TRBD1	few	TRBJ2-5	TGTGCCAGCAGCTCCGGGACAGGGGGGACACAAGAGACCCAGTACTTC	CASSSGTGGTQETQYF
TRBV6-5	-	few	TRBJ2-7	TGTGCCAGCAGTTATGGGAGCGAGCAGTACTTC	CASSYGSEQYF
TRBV6-6	TRBD1	few	TRBJ2-4	TGTGCCAGCAGATCCGGACAGGATCTAGCCAAAAACATTCAGTACTTC	CASRSGQDLAKNIQYF
TRBV5-1	-	few	TRBJ1-1	TGCGCCAGCAGCCTGCACAGGGCCGGCACTGAAGCTTTCTTT	CASSLHRAGTEAFF
TRBV12-1	-	-	TRBJ2-1	TGTGCCAGCATTAACCGGGACTATCATTTCTTC	CASINRDYHFF
TRBV5-6	TRBD1	-	TRBJ2-2	TGTGCCAGCAGCCGTGGGACAGGGAGAGGCGGGGAGCTGTTTTTT	CASSRGTGRGGELFF
TRBV5-1	TRBD2	-	TRBJ2-1	TGCGCCAGCAGCTTGGTGCAGCGGGGGGGCTGGAATGAGCAGTTCTTC	CASSLVQRGGWNEQFF
TRBV6-1	-	few	TRBJ1-1	TGTGCCAGCAGTGAAGCGCGGAGGGTCCTGAACACTGAAGCTTTCTTT	CASSEARRVLNTEAFF
TRBV12-5	-	-	TRBJ2-3	TGTGCTAGTGGTCCCTGGGCCCGCCCAGATACGCAGTATTTT	CASGPWARPDTQYF
TRBV7-6	TRBD2	-	TRBJ2-2	TGTGCCAGCAGGGCCTTCTCAAGCGGGGGCGGGTACACCGGGGAGCTGTTTTTT	CASRAFSSGGGYTGELFF
TRBV5-1	TRBD1	-	TRBJ2-2	TGCGCCAGCAGCTGGGGACAGGGGGCGAACACCGGGGAGCTGTTTTTT	CASSWGQGANTGELFF
TRBV2	-	few	TRBJ1-3	TGTGCCAGCAGTACAGGTTACTCTGGAAACACCATATATTTT	CASSTGYSGNTIYF
TRBV15	TRBD2	few	TRBJ2-1	TGTGCCACCAGCAGAGATCGGGGGGGCGGGTGGATGAGCTCCTACAATGAGCAGTTCTTC	CATSRDRGGGWMSSYNEQFF
TRBV27	TRBD1	-	TRBJ1-5	TGTGCCAGCAGTTTAACAGGGGGCGGTCCCCAGCATTTT	CASSLTGGGPQHF